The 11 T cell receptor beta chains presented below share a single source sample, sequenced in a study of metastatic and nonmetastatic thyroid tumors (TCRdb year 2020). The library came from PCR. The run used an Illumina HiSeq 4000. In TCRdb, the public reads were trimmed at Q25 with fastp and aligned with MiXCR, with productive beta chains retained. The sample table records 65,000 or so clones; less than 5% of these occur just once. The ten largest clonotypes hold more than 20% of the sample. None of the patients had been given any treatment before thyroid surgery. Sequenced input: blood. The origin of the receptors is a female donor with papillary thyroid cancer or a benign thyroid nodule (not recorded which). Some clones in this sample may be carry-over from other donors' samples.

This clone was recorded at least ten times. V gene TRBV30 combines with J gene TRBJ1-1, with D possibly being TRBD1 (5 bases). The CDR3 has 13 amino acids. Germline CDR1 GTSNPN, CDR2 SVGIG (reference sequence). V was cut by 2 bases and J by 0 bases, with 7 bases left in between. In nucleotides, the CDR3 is TGTGCCTGGAGTTGGGGCATGAACACTGAAGCTTTCTTT. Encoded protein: CAWSWGMNTEAFF.

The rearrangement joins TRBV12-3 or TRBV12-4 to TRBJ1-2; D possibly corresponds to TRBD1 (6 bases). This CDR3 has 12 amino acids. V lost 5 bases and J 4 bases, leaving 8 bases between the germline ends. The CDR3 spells CASSRQVYGYTF. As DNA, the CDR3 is TGTGCCAGCAGTCGACAGGTCTATGGCTACACCTTC.

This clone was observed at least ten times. CDR3 sequence (DNA): TGTGCCAGCAGCTTGGGGACAGATGGCACAGATACGCAGTATTTT. This translates into CASSLGTDGTDTQYF. The V gene is TRBV5-8, the J gene TRBJ2-3, with D perhaps matching TRBD1 (6 bases). Trimming removed 0 bases from V and 1 base from J, with 9 bases in between. This CDR3 spans 15 amino acids. Germline V gives CDR1 SGHTS, CDR2 YDEGEE.

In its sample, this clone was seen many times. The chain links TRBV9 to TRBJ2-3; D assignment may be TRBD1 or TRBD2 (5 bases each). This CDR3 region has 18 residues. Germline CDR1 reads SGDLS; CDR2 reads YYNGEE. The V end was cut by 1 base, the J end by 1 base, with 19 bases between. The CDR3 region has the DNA TGTGCCAGCAGCGTAAGTTTCGGGGCACACCTAGGCACAGATACGCAGTATTTT. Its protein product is CASSVSFGAHLGTDTQYF. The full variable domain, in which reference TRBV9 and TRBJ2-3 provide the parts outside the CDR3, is DSGVTQTPKHLITATGQRVTLRCSPRSGDLSVYWYQQSLDQGLQFLIQYYNGEERAKGNILERFSAQQFPDLHSELNLSSLELGDSALYFCASSVSFGAHLGTDTQYFGPGTRLTVL.

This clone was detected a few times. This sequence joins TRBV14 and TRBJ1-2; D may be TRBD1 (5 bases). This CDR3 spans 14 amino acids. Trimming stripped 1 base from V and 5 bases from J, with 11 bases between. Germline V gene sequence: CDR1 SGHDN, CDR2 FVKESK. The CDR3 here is CASSQGGTRYGYTF. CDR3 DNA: TGTGCCAGCAGCCAAGGGGGGACCCGTTATGGCTACACCTTC.

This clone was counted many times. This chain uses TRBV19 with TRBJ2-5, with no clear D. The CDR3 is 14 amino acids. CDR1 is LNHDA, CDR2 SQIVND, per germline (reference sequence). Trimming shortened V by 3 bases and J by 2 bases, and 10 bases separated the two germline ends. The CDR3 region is CASSISPKQETQYF. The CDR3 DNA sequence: TGTGCCAGTAGTATTTCGCCCAAGCAAGAGACCCAGTACTTC.

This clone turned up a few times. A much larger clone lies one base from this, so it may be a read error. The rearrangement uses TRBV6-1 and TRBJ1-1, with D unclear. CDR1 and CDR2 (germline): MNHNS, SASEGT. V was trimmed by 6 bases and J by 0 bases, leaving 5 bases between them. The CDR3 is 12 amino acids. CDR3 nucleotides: TGTGCCAGCAGCTTTCTGAACACTGAAGCTTTCTTT. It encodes CASSFLNTEAFF.

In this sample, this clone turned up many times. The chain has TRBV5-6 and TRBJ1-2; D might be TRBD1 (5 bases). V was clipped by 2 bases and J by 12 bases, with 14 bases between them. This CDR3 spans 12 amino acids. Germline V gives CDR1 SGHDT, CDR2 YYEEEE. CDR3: CASSFSRGGHTF. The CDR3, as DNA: TGTGCCAGCAGCTTTTCAAGGGGAGGCCACACCTTC.

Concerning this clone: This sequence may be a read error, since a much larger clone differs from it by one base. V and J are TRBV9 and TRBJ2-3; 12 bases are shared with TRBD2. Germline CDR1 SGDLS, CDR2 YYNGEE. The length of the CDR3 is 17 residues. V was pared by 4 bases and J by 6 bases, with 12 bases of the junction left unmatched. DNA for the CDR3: TGTGCCAGCAGCTCTATGACTAGCGGGAGTGGTGGGGATACGCAGTATTTT. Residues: CASSSMTSGSGGDTQYF.

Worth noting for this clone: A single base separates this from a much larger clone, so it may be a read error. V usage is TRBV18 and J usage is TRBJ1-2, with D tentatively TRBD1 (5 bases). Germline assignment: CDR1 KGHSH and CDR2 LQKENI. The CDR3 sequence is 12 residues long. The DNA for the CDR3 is TGTGCCCGCTCAGGCGGGGGATCAGGCTACACCTTC. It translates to CARSGGGSGYTF. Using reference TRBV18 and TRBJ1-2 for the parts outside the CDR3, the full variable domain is NAGVMQNPRHLVRRRGQEARLRCSPMKGHSHVYWYRQLPEEGLKFMVYLQKENIIDESGMPKERFSAEFPKEGPSILRIQQVVRGDSAAYFCARSGGGSGYTFGSGTRLTVV.

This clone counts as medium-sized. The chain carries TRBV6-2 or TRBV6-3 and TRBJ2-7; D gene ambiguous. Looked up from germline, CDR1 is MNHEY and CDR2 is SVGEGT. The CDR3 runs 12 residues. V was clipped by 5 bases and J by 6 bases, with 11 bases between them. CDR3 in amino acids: CASSLLKGEQYF. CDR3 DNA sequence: TGTGCCAGCAGTCTACTCAAAGGCGAGCAGTACTTC.